This T cell receptor (beta chain) was identified during a study of breast tumors, draining lymph nodes, adjacent tissues. Findings of the study overall: Tumors had less TCR diversity than lymph nodes, more than nontumor tissue. Most tumor T cells seemingly derive from lymph node, then expand in tumor. Tumor and nontumor repertoires were significantly more similar in luminal-like than in basal-like breast cancer.

This CDR3 has 14 residues. Looked up from germline, CDR1 is SGHRS and CDR2 is YFSETQ. MiXCR, applied by TCRdb to the multiplex PCR reads, yields one record per CDR3 protein. The repertoire holds about 16,000 distinct CDR3 sequences, with 40% to 55% as singletons. This clonotype has only one observation. Its specificity is unknown. A read error may account for a junction end that differs from germline. This receptor was identified in a female donor with breast cancer. Some clones in this sample may be carry-over from other donors' samples. The sequencing sample was made of tumor-adjacent breast tissue. The chain couples TRBV5-1 to TRBJ2-5; D ambiguous. This chain's CDR3 is CAGSLVMGPEPQYF. The CDR3 DNA reads TGCGCCGGCAGCTTGGTGATGGGTCCAGAGCCCCAGTACTTC.